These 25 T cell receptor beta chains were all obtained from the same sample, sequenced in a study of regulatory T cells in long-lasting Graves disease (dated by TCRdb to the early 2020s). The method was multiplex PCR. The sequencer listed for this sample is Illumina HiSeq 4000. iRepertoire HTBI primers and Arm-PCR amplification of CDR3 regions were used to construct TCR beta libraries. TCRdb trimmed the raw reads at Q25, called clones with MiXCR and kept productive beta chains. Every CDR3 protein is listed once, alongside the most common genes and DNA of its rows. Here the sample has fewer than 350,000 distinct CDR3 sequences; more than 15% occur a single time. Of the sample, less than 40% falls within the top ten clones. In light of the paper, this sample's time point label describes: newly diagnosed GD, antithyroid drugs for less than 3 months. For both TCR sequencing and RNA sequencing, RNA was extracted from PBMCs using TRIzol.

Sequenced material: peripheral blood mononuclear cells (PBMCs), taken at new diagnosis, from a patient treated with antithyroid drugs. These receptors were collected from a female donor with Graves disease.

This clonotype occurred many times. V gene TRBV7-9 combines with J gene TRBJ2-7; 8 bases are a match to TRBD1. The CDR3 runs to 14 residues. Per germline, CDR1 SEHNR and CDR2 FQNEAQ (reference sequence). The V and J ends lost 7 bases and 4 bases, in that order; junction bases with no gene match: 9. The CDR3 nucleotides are TGTGCCAGCAACGGACAGGGAAAAACGTACGAGCAGTACTTC. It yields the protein CASNGQGKTYEQYF. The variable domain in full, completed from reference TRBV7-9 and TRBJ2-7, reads DTGVSQNPRHKITKRGQNVTFRCDPISEHNRLYWYRQTLGQGPEFLTYFQNEAQLEKSRLLSDRFSAERPKGSFSTLEIQRTEQGDSAMYLCASNGQGKTYEQYFGPGTRLTVT.

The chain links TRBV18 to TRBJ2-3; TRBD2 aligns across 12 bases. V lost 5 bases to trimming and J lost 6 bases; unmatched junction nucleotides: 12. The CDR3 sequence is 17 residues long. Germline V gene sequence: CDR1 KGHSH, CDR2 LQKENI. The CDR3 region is CASSTLTGTSGPDTQYF. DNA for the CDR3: TGTGCCAGCTCAACTCTTACCGGGACTAGCGGGCCCGATACGCAGTATTTT.

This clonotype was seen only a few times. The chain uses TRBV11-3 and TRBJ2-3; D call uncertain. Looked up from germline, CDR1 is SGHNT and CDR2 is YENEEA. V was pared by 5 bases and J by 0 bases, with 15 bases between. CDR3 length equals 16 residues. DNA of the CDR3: TGTGCCAGCAGCGTTAGGCGGACGACTAGCACAGATACGCAGTATTTT. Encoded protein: CASSVRRTTSTDTQYF. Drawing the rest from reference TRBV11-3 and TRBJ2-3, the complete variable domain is EAGVVQSPRYKIIEKKQPVAFWCNPISGHNTLYWYLQNLGQGPELLIRYENEEAVDDSQLPKDRFSAERLKGVDSTLKIQPAELGDSAVYLCASSVRRTTSTDTQYFGPGTRLTVL.

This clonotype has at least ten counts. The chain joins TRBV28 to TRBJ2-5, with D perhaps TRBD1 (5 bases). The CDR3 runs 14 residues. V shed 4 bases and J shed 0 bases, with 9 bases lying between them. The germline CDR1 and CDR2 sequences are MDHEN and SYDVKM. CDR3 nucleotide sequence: TGTGCCAGCAGTTCCACAGGAGACCAAGAGACCCAGTACTTC. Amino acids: CASSSTGDQETQYF.

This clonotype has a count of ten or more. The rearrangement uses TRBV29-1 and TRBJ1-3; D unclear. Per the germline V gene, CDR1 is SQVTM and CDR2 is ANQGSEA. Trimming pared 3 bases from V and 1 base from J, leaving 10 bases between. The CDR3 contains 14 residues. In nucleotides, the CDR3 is TGCAGCGTTGACACGGGCGGATCTGGAAACACCATATATTTT. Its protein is CSVDTGGSGNTIYF.

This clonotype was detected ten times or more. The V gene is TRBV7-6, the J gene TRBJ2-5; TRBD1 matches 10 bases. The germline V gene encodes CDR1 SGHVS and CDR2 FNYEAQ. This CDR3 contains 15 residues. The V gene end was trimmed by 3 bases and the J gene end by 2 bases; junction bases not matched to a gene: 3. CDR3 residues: CASSLGQGRQETQYF. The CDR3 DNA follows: TGTGCCAGCAGCTTGGGACAGGGGAGGCAAGAGACCCAGTACTTC.

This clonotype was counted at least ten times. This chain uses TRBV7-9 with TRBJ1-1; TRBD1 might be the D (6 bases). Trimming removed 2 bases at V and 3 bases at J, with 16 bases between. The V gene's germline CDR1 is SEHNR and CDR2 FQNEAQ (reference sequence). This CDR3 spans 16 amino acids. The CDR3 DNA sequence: TGTGCCAGCAGCTTATGGGGGCAGGTCGGGGACACTGAAGCTTTCTTT. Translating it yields CASSLWGQVGDTEAFF. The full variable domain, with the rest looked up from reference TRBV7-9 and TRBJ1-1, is DTGVSQNPRHKITKRGQNVTFRCDPISEHNRLYWYRQTLGQGPEFLTYFQNEAQLEKSRLLSDRFSAERPKGSFSTLEIQRTEQGDSAMYLCASSLWGQVGDTEAFFGQGTRLTVV.

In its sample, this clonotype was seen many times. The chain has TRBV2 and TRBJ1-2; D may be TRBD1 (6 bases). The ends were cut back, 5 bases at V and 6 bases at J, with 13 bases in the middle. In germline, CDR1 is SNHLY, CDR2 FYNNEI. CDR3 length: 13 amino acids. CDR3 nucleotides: TGTGCCAGCAGTAACAGGGATTTGAATGGCTACACCTTC. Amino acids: CASSNRDLNGYTF.

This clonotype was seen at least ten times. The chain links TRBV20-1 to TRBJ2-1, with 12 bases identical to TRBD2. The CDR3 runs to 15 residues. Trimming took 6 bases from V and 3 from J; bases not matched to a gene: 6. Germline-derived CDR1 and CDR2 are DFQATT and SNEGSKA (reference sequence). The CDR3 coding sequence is TGCAGTGCCACCGGGACTAGCGGGCACTACAATGAGCAGTTCTTC. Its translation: CSATGTSGHYNEQFF.

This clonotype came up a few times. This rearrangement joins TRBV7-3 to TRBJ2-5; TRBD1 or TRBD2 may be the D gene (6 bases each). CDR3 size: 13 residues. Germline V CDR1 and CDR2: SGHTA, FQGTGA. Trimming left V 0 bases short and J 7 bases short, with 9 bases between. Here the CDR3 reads CASSLTEGGTQYF. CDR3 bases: TGTGCCAGCAGCTTAACGGAGGGGGGGACCCAGTACTTC.

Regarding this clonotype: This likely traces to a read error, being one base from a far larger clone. The CDR3 protein is CASSLGGTGYAGTTQYF. The CDR3 coding sequence is TGTGCCAGCAGCCTAGGGGGTACAGGGTATGCCGGGACGACGCAGTATTTT. The chain carries TRBV6-1 and TRBJ2-3, with a tentative D call TRBD1 (6 bases). Germline loops: CDR1 MNHNS, CDR2 SASEGT. V lost 6 bases to trimming and J lost 9 bases, with 28 bases between them. The CDR3 sequence is 17 residues long.

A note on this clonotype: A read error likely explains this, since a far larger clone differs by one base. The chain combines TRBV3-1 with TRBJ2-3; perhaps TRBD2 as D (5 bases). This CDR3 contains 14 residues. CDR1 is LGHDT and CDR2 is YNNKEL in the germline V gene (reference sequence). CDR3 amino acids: CASSQERANTEVFF. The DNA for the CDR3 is TGTGCCAGCAGCCAAGAGAGGGCGAACACTGAAGTTTTCTTT.

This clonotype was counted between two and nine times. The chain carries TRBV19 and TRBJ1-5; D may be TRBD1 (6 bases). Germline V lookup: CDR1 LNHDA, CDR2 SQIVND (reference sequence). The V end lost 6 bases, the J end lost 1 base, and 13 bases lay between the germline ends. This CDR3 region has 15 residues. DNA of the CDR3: TGTGCCAGTAGAAGAGACAGGATCAGCAATCAGCCCCAGCATTTT. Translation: CASRRDRISNQPQHF.

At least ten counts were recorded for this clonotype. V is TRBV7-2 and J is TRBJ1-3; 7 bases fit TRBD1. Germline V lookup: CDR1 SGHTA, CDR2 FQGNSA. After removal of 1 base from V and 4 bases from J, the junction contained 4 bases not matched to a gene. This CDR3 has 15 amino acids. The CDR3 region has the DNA TGTGCCAGCAGCTTAGTGACAGGGTCCGGAAACACCATATATTTT. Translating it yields CASSLVTGSGNTIYF.

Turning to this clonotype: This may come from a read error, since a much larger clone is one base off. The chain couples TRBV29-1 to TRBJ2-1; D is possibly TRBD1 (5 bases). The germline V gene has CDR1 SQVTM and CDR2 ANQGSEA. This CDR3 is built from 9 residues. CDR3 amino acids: CSVERGQLF. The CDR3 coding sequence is TGCAGCGTTGAAAGGGGTCAGCTCTTC.

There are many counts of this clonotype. CDR3 DNA sequence: TGTGCCTGGAGCAGTGGTAGCGGAGGGGCAGATACGCAGTATTTT. It translates to CAWSSGSGGADTQYF. The chain has TRBV30 and TRBJ2-3, with D possibly matching TRBD2 (6 bases). The V and J ends lost 3 bases and 4 bases respectively, with 17 bases between them. CDR1 is GTSNPN and CDR2 is SVGIG in the germline V gene (reference sequence). The CDR3 has 15 amino acids.

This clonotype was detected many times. The CDR3 protein is CASSRLGLAGGAGELFF. The CDR3 nucleotides are TGTGCCAGTAGCCGCCTCGGTCTAGCGGGAGGAGCCGGGGAGCTGTTTTTT. The V call is TRBV19, the J call TRBJ2-2, with 11 bases matching TRBD2. Germline V gene sequence: CDR1 LNHDA, CDR2 SQIVND (reference sequence). Trimming at V came to 6 bases and at J to 6 bases, leaving 12 bases not matched to a gene. This CDR3 is built from 17 residues. The whole variable domain, filled in from reference TRBV19 and TRBJ2-2, reads DGGITQSPKYLFRKEGQNVTLSCEQNLNHDAMYWYRQDPGQGLRLIYYSQIVNDFQKGDIAEGYSVSREKKESFPLTVTSAQKNPTAFYLCASSRLGLAGGAGELFFGEGSRLTVL.

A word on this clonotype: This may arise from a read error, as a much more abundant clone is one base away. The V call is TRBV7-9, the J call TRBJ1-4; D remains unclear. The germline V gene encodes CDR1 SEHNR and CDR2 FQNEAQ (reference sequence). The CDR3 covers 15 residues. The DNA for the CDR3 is TGTGCCAGCGGGTGGGAGGGAAAATCTAATGGAAAACTGTTTTTT. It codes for CASGWEGKSNGKLFF.

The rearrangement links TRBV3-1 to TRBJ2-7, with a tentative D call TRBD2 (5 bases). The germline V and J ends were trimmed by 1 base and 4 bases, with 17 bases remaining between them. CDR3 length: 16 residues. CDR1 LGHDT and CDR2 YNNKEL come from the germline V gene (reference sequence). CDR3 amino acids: CASSQGGPTNLYEQYF. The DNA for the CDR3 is TGTGCCAGCAGCCAAGGAGGGCCCACTAATCTATACGAGCAGTACTTC.

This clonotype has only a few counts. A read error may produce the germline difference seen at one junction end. CDR3 protein: CASSLAALLAGTDTQYF. The DNA for the CDR3 is TGTGCCAGCAGCCTAGCCGCCTTACTAGCGGGCACAGATACGCAGTATTTT. The V gene is TRBV7-2, the J gene TRBJ2-3; 8 bases match TRBD2. Germline V CDR1 and CDR2: SGHTA, FQGNSA. The length of the CDR3 is 17 residues. The full variable domain, completed using reference TRBV7-2 and TRBJ2-3, is GAGVSQSPSNKVTEKGKDVELRCDPISGHTALYWYRQSLGQGLEFLIYFQGNSAPDKSGLPSDRFSAERTGGSVSTLTIQRTQQEDSAVYLCASSLAALLAGTDTQYFGPGTRLTVL.

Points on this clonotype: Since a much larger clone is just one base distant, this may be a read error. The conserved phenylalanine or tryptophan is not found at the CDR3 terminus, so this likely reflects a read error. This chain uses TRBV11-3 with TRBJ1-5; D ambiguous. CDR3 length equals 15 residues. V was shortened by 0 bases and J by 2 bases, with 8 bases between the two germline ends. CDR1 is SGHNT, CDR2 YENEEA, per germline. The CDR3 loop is CASSLDYRGNQPQHS. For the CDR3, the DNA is TGTGCCAGCAGCTTAGACTACCGGGGCAATCAGCCCCAGCATTCT.

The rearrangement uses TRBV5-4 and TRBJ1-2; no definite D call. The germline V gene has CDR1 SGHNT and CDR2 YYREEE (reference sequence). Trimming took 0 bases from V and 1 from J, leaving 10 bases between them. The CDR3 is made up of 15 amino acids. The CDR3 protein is CASSLGRAYNYGYTF. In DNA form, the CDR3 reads TGTGCCAGCAGCTTGGGAAGGGCTTATAACTATGGCTACACCTTC.

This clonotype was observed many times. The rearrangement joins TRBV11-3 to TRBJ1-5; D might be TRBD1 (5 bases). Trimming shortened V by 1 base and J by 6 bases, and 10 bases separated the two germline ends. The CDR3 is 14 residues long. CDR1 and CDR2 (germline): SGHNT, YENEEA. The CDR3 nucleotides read TGTGCCAGCAGCTTAGGGGACTCGGGTCAGCCCCAGCATTTT. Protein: CASSLGDSGQPQHF.

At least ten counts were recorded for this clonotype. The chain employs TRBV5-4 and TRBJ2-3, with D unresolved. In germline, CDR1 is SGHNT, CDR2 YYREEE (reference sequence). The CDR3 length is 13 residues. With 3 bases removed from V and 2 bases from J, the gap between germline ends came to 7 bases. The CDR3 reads CASSYGVTDTQYF. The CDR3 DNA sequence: TGTGCCAGCAGCTATGGGGTCACAGATACGCAGTATTTT.

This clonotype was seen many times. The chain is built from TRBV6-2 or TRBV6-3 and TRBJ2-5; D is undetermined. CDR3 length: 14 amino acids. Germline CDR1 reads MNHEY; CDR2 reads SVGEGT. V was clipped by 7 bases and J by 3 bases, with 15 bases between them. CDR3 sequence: CASTPRNSEETQYF. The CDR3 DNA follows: TGTGCCAGCACCCCACGGAACAGCGAAGAGACCCAGTACTTC.